This T cell receptor beta chain was identified in a study of blood T cells in healthy people across ages. General study results and limits: The long-lived group displayed more naive CD4+ cells, plus higher diversity, than the aged donors did. The lack of PBMC sorting stopped any conclusive naive versus antigen-experienced comparison.

The germline CDR1 and CDR2 sequences are PRHDT and FYEKMQ (reference sequence). The V gene end was trimmed by 5 bases and the J gene end by 1 base; junction bases not matched to a gene: 7. The CDR3 has 16 residues. It was with a sample-barcoded 5' primer and a J-beta primer mix that a second PCR of about 6 to 12 cycles was run. Tags on each cDNA molecule came from a template-switch adaptor with 12 random nucleotides. TCRdb used MiXCR to reprocess the 5' RACE reads, holding one entry per CDR3 protein. This table has 1.5 million to 2 million distinct CDR3 sequences, roughly 32% appearing once. As concerns this clonotype: What it binds is unknown.

The gene calls are TRBV13 and TRBJ2-3; the match to TRBD1 covers 9 bases. Sequencing used blood. The clonotype comes from a woman in her 30s in good health. CDR3 residues: CASSTTRDRGTDTQYF. The DNA for the CDR3 is TGTGCCAGCAGCACCACCAGGGACAGGGGCACAGATACGCAGTATTTT.